This TCR beta chain was found in a study of CD8 T cells in ankylosing spondylitis. Findings and caveats of the study: Made up of eight or nine highly homologous variants, a TCR beta motif appeared characteristic of ankylosing spondylitis blood. In synovial fluid and blood from reactive arthritis, some motif variants were previously reported.

The CDR3 is 15 amino acids. After removal of 2 bases from V and 2 bases from J, the junction contained 4 bases not matched to a gene. This clonotype was seen many times. What it binds is not known. TCRdb ran MiXCR on the 5' RACE reads and lists one entry per CDR3 protein. The sample shows about 540,000 distinct CDR3 sequences, roughly 12% of them seen only once. The sample was blood, either unsorted or a sorted T cell fraction (not recorded which). The sequence derives from a male donor with ankylosing spondylitis. This chain joins TRBV12-3 or TRBV12-4 and TRBJ2-3, with 7 positions matching TRBD1. Here the CDR3 DNA reads TGTGCCAGCAGTTTATTCGGACAGGACACAGATACGCAGTATTTT. It translates to CASSLFGQDTDTQYF.